This T cell receptor beta chain was obtained from a study of CD8 T cells in Susac syndrome. Negative isolation yielded CD4+ and CD8+ T cells, and FACS enriched TEMRA cells. Study-wide points: As the study acknowledged, the number of individuals who were part of its TCR sequencing and HLA analysis was relatively small.

Trimming stripped 5 bases from V and 0 bases from J, with 19 bases between. This CDR3 spans 17 amino acids. Germline CDR1 is LNHDA and CDR2 is SQIVND (reference sequence). Of note for this clonotype: Its antigen remains unknown.

A quantity of about 0.45 to 1 ug RNA underwent reverse transcription using random hexamers. immunoSEQ multiplex PCR amplified TCR beta CDR3 across 54 Vbeta, 13 Jbeta. Each CDR3 protein gets one entry after TCRdb re-called the immunoSEQ multiplex PCR reads with MiXCR. The table includes about 130,000 distinct CDR3 sequences, nearly 95% detected once. The chain links TRBV19 to TRBJ1-1; no definite D call. The sequence was collected from a human donor in good health. Input material: CD4+ T cells from PBMCs. This CDR3 reads CASSAVGLRVMNTEAFF. In DNA form, the CDR3 reads TGTGCCAGTAGTGCTGTGGGCTTAAGAGTTATGAACACTGAAGCTTTCTTT.